A selection of T cell receptor beta chains follows, all from one sample in a study of cytotoxic CD8 clonotypes in ibrutinib-treated CLL. The assay was immunoSEQ multiplex PCR, and TCRdb's table has in-frame clones only and misses some. The data contain about 300,000 clones, 67% of them singletons. Sequencing was performed on PBMCs, taken after 36 months of ibrutinib treatment. These receptors originate from a human donor with chronic lymphocytic leukemia. The conserved cysteine and the conserved F or W are not part of the CDR3 here. A D gene is named only where the DNA matches it firmly.

CDR3 length: 10; J gene: TRBJ1-5; D gene: NA; V gene: TRBV2; CDR3 protein: VAHDGNQPQH
CDR3 length: 13; J gene: TRBJ2-7; D gene: NA; V gene: TRBV6-1; CDR3 protein: ASSEPGNPSYEQY
CDR3 length: 10; J gene: TRBJ2-2; D gene: NA; V gene: TRBV2; CDR3 protein: ASSDIFGELF
CDR3 length: 10; J gene: TRBJ1-2; D gene: NA; V gene: TRBV10-3; CDR3 protein: ATRGANYGYT
CDR3 length: 13; J gene: TRBJ1-4; D gene: TRBD1; V gene: TRBV5-1; CDR3 protein: ASSVGQATNEKLF
CDR3 length: 10; J gene: TRBJ2-1; D gene: NA; V gene: TRBV6-5; CDR3 protein: ASRTRTNEQF
CDR3 length: 14; J gene: TRBJ1-2; D gene: NA; V gene: TRBV9; CDR3 protein: ASSPKQGRTNYGYT
CDR3 length: 14; J gene: TRBJ2-7; D gene: TRBD2; V gene: TRBV5-6; CDR3 protein: ASSLKWREDSYEQY
CDR3 length: 13; J gene: TRBJ2-2; D gene: NA; V gene: TRBV27; CDR3 protein: ASSFHGADTGELF
CDR3 length: 11; J gene: TRBJ1-2; D gene: NA; V gene: TRBV6-5; CDR3 protein: ASSYANNYGYT
CDR3 length: 12; J gene: TRBJ2-3; D gene: NA; V gene: TRBV6-1; CDR3 protein: ATLVGGPTDTQY
CDR3 length: 14; J gene: TRBJ1-1; D gene: NA; V gene: TRBV18; CDR3 protein: ASSSRLTDMNTEAF
CDR3 length: 15; J gene: TRBJ2-3; D gene: TRBD2; V gene: TRBV9; CDR3 protein: ASSPRDTSVSTDTQY
CDR3 length: 12; J gene: TRBJ2-7; D gene: NA; V gene: TRBV18; CDR3 protein: ASSPLFRAYEQY
CDR3 length: 10; J gene: TRBJ2-1; D gene: NA; V gene: TRBV29-1; CDR3 protein: SAPGHRNEQF
CDR3 length: 15; J gene: TRBJ2-3; D gene: NA; V gene: TRBV13; CDR3 protein: ASSLASFGRNPDTQY
CDR3 length: 14; J gene: TRBJ1-6; D gene: NA; V gene: TRBV18; CDR3 protein: ASSSLLPDIDSPLH
CDR3 length: 14; J gene: TRBJ1-5; D gene: NA; V gene: TRBV7-8; CDR3 protein: ASSLRDRSSNQPQH